This T cell receptor (beta chain) was recorded in a study of cytomegalovirus exposure and HLA in healthy donors. Study at large: Early on, a data release was issued that held roughly 80 million unique TCRs from HLA-typed donors. Study results and caveats: The authors considered a cluster of highly shared sequence variants likely to be a sequencing artifact. The majority of CMV-associated TCR beta chains were reported as apparently HLA-restricted in a later analysis.

On this clone itself: The antigen is unknown.

Per the germline V gene, CDR1 is GTSNPN and CDR2 is SVGIG (reference sequence). Trimming stripped 4 bases from V and 9 bases from J, with 25 bases between. This CDR3 comprises 16 residues. A multiplex PCR was run with 60 Vbeta primers and 13 Jbeta primers. Sequencing used immunoSEQ multiplex PCR; TCRdb keeps in-frame clones, though not all of them. In the table there are about 120,000 clones, roughly 68% of which are singletons. The sequenced sample was PBMCs. This receptor was identified in a man in his thirties or forties in good health and CMV-seropositive. V is TRBV30 and J is TRBJ2-1, with a tentative D call TRBD2 (5 bases). As DNA, the CDR3 is TGTGCCTGGATTCACGGTAGCGTGAACTTTATGAGTGAGCAGTTCTTC. Encoded protein: CAWIHGSVNFMSEQFF. The whole variable domain, filled in from reference TRBV30 and TRBJ2-1, reads SQTIHQWPATLVQPVGSPLSLECTVEGTSNPNLYWYRQAAGRGLQLLFYSVGIGQISSEVPQNLSASRPQDRQFILSSKKLLLSDSGFYLCAWIHGSVNFMSEQFFGPGTRLTVL.